Following are 17 T cell receptor beta chains from one sample sequenced in a study of early T cells in non-severe SARS-CoV-2 infection. TCRdb used MiXCR to reprocess the 5' RACE reads, holding one entry per CDR3 protein. The sample lists 40,000 to 50,000 distinct CDR3 sequences; more than 9% were seen once. The sequenced sample was whole blood. The source of these receptors is an adult who was a healthcare worker with PCR-confirmed SARS-CoV-2 infection or an uninfected control (not recorded which).

This clonotype was found a few times. Here the CDR3 DNA reads TGTGCCAGCAGCCGAAGGTCAAGCGGGAGGAGCTCCTACAATGAGCAGTTCTTC. Its protein product is CASSRRSSGRSSYNEQFF. V gene TRBV6-5 combines with J gene TRBJ2-1, with 9 bases matching TRBD2. Germline V lookup: CDR1 MNHEY, CDR2 SVGAGI. With 6 bases clipped from V and 0 bases from J, the junction kept 12 bases outside the gene matches. This CDR3 comprises 18 residues.

CDR3 DNA: TGTGCCAGCACCCCCCTAGCCGGGGGCCCAGGGGAGCTGTTTTTT. As protein: CASTPLAGGPGELFF. The genes are TRBV12-3 or TRBV12-4 and TRBJ2-2; tentatively, D is TRBD1 or TRBD2 (6 bases each). The CDR3 totals 15 residues. Trimming took 7 bases from V and 8 from J, leaving 20 bases between them.

Many counts were recorded for this clonotype. The genes are TRBV2 and TRBJ2-7; TRBD2 aligns across 12 bases. Trimming took 7 bases from V and 5 from J; bases not matched to a gene: 3. The CDR3 length is 13 residues. Germline values: CDR1 SNHLY, CDR2 FYNNEI. The DNA for the CDR3 is TGTGCCAGCATGACTAGCGGGAGTGACGAGCAGTACTTC. Its protein product is CASMTSGSDEQYF.

The chain has TRBV6-5 and TRBJ1-2, with 7 bases lining up with TRBD1. J lost 4 bases, V lost 6 bases, and 5 bases had no gene match. CDR1 and CDR2 (germline): MNHEY, SVGAGI. The length of the CDR3 is 13 residues. The DNA of the CDR3 is TGTGCCAGCAGAGGGACAGTTACCTATGGCTACACCTTC. Translation: CASRGTVTYGYTF.

This clonotype was seen at least ten times. The chain employs TRBV7-2 and TRBJ2-1, with unresolved D. Trimming left V 4 bases short and J 5 bases short, with 9 bases between. This CDR3 is 13 amino acids long. CDR1 is SGHTA, CDR2 FQGNSA, per germline. CDR3 protein: CASSSYIDNEQFF. CDR3 bases: TGTGCCAGCAGCTCCTACATAGACAATGAGCAGTTCTTC.

This clonotype was seen a handful of times. The chain uses TRBV6-2 or TRBV6-3 and TRBJ1-5; possible D gene TRBD1, 6 bases. V was pared by 0 bases and J by 10 bases, with 19 bases between. CDR3 length: 16 residues. CDR1 is MNHEY, CDR2 SVGEGT, per germline. CDR3 nucleotides: TGTGCCAGCAGTTACTCGAGGCAGGGGCGGACCCTTCCCCAGCATTTT. It encodes CASSYSRQGRTLPQHF.

This clonotype was seen ten or more times. J is TRBJ1-4 and V is TRBV7-2; possible D gene TRBD1, 6 bases. Between the trimmed V and J ends, which lost 5 bases and 4 bases, there was a span of 14 bases. The CDR3 totals 15 residues. Germline V gives CDR1 SGHTA, CDR2 FQGNSA. As DNA, the CDR3 is TGTGCCAGCAGCCCCCACGGGACATTTAATGAAAAACTGTTTTTT. It is translated as CASSPHGTFNEKLFF.

The gene calls are TRBV5-1 and TRBJ2-7; 8 nucleotides agree with TRBD1. V lost 2 bases, J lost 5 bases, and 3 bases stayed unmatched. Germline assignment: CDR1 SGHRS and CDR2 YFSETQ. This CDR3 is built from 13 residues. CDR3 sequence: CASSFRTGNEQYF. The CDR3 DNA sequence: TGCGCCAGCAGCTTCAGGACAGGGAACGAGCAGTACTTC.

This clonotype was found many times. The chain is built from TRBV7-3 and TRBJ1-2, with D possibly being TRBD1 (6 bases). This CDR3 has 13 amino acids. With 5 bases removed from V and 2 bases from J, the gap between germline ends came to 9 bases. Germline loops: CDR1 SGHTA, CDR2 FQGTGA. The CDR3 loop reads CASSADRNYGYTF. The CDR3 region has the DNA TGTGCCAGCAGCGCAGACAGGAACTATGGCTACACCTTC.

The chain recombines TRBV27 with TRBJ1-1, with 7 bases lining up with TRBD1. Trimming took 6 bases from V and 6 from J; bases not matched to a gene: 7. CDR1 is MNHEY, CDR2 SMNVEV, per germline (reference sequence). CDR3 length equals 13 residues. The CDR3 bases are TGTGCCAGCAGAGGGACAGAATTCTCTGAAGCTTTCTTT. Translating gives CASRGTEFSEAFF.

The chain couples TRBV25-1 to TRBJ1-6; D is ambiguous. V was trimmed by 1 base and J by 7 bases, leaving 5 bases between them. Germline V gene data show CDR1 as MGHDK and CDR2 as SYGVNS. The CDR3 is 13 amino acids. The CDR3 reads CASSEFGNSPLHF. The CDR3, as DNA: TGTGCCAGCAGTGAATTCGGGAATTCACCCCTCCACTTT.

Ten or more counts support this clonotype. The chain links TRBV7-9 to TRBJ2-3; no clear D. Germline CDR1 SEHNR, CDR2 FQNEAQ (reference sequence). CDR3 length equals 16 residues. V shed 2 bases and J shed 0 bases, with 12 bases lying between them. CDR3 protein: CASSLFPSTSTDTQYF. CDR3 bases: TGTGCCAGCAGCTTATTCCCCTCGACTAGCACAGATACGCAGTATTTT.

This clonotype was detected many times. The chain recombines TRBV29-1 with TRBJ1-2; 9 positions match TRBD1. The CDR3 runs 12 residues. The junction had 2 bases not matched to a gene; V was cut back by 2 bases and J by 7 bases. Per the germline V gene, CDR1 is SQVTM and CDR2 is ANQGSEA. The CDR3 nucleotides read TGCAGCGTTGAACGGACAGGGGCTGGCTACACCTTC. Its protein is CSVERTGAGYTF.

This clonotype was found a few times. J is TRBJ1-1 and V is TRBV7-2; D perhaps matches TRBD1 (6 bases). CDR3 length equals 17 residues. The germline V gene encodes CDR1 SGHTA and CDR2 FQGNSA. The ends were cut back, 2 bases at V and 2 bases at J, with 18 bases in the middle. CDR3 in amino acids: CASSLIPRGLLNTEAFF. The CDR3 DNA reads TGTGCCAGCAGCTTAATCCCCAGGGGCCTCCTCAACACTGAAGCTTTCTTT.

V usage is TRBV27 and J usage is TRBJ1-6; D not resolved. The ends were cut back, 5 bases at V and 0 bases at J, with 5 bases in the middle. The V gene's germline CDR1 is MNHEY and CDR2 SMNVEV (reference sequence). CDR3 size: 14 residues. The CDR3 nucleotides are TGTGCCAGCAGTATGAGCTCCTATAATTCACCCCTCCACTTT. Protein product: CASSMSSYNSPLHF.

Concerning this clonotype: With a much larger clone just one base away, this may be a read error. The chain joins TRBV6-6 to TRBJ2-4, with D possibly being TRBD1 (6 bases). Germline CDR1 and CDR2: MNHNY and SVGAGI (reference sequence). The CDR3 sequence is 15 residues long. The CDR3 here is CASSYQGLAKNIQHF. The CDR3 region has the DNA TGTGCCAGCAGTTACCAGGGGTTAGCCAAAAACATTCAGCACTTC.

This clonotype was counted ten times or more. The V and J genes are TRBV15 and TRBJ2-5; D perhaps matches TRBD2 (5 bases). Trimming shortened V by 0 bases and J by 4 bases, and 12 bases separated the two germline ends. Germline CDR1 reads LNHNV; CDR2 reads YYDKDF (reference sequence). This CDR3 is 15 amino acids long. The CDR3 is CATSRDVAQRETQYF. CDR3 nucleotides: TGTGCCACCAGCAGAGATGTAGCGCAAAGAGAGACCCAGTACTTC.